Described below is a single T cell receptor beta chain sequence and its context. The sample belongs to a study of control samples from healthy donors and cancer patients. Assay: immunoSEQ multiplex PCR; the TCRdb copy retains only in-frame clones and omits some. The sample holds over 120,000 clones, about 94% seen once. CDR1 is SGHNT, CDR2 YENEEA, per germline. The V end lost 1 base, the J end lost 0 bases, and 5 bases lay between the germline ends. The CDR3 covers 14 residues. Sequencing used PBMCs. The receptor was isolated from a man in his sixties with colorectal cancer. The chain employs TRBV11-3 and TRBJ2-3; D call uncertain. For the CDR3, the DNA is TGTGCCAGCAGCTTAGGCTCTAGCACAGATACGCAGTATTTT. It is translated as CASSLGSSTDTQYF.